The 4 T cell receptor beta chains below all came from one sample that was sequenced in a study of CD8 T cells in Susac syndrome. RNA totalling roughly 0.5 to 1 ug underwent reverse transcription with random hexamers. TCRdb reanalysed the immunoSEQ multiplex PCR reads using MiXCR and keeps one entry per CDR3 protein. Of about 200,000 distinct CDR3 sequences listed, 85% to 95% are singletons. Sequencing was performed on CD4+ T cells from PBMCs. The receptors here all came from a human donor in good health.

The chain has TRBV30 and TRBJ1-3; D gene uncertain. The CDR3 has 15 amino acids. CDR1 is GTSNPN and CDR2 is SVGIG in the germline V gene (reference sequence). V lost 2 bases and J 0 bases, leaving 11 bases between the germline ends. The CDR3 region has the DNA TGTGCCTGGAGTCCTTCCGTCCACTCTGGAAACACCATATATTTT. Translating it yields CAWSPSVHSGNTIYF.

The chain carries TRBV18 and TRBJ1-2, with a possible D match to TRBD1 (6 bases). The CDR3 is made up of 15 amino acids. The ends were cut back, 0 bases at V and 1 base at J, with 9 bases in the middle. Germline V gives CDR1 KGHSH, CDR2 LQKENI. CDR3 protein: CASSPPNRVNYGYTF. Here the CDR3 DNA reads TGTGCCAGCTCACCACCTAACAGGGTTAACTATGGCTACACCTTC.

This clonotype came up once. The chain has TRBV5-1 and TRBJ2-3; D unclear. The germline V and J ends were trimmed by 4 bases and 2 bases, with 8 bases remaining between them. CDR3 size: 13 residues. Germline CDR1 and CDR2: SGHRS and YFSETQ. The CDR3 here is CASSGRPTDTQYF. The DNA for the CDR3 is TGCGCCAGCAGCGGCCGGCCCACAGATACGCAGTATTTT.

The CDR3 protein is CAGDSYTYEQYV. The CDR3 DNA reads as TGTGCCGGGGACAGTTACACCTACGAGCAGTACGTC. The chain combines TRBV19 with TRBJ2-7; TRBD1 aligns across 7 bases. Germline V gives CDR1 LNHDA, CDR2 SQIVND (reference sequence). With 11 bases clipped from V and 2 bases from J, the junction kept 6 bases outside the gene matches. There are 12 residues in the CDR3.